This TCR beta chain is drawn from a study of cytomegalovirus exposure and HLA in healthy donors. Study-wide context: Among 150 million to 200 million T cells, an earlier analysis found 117 million unique TCR beta sequences. Among the approximately 400 donors who were genotyped, roughly 76% fell in the genetic ancestry cluster that is associated with self-reported Caucasian donors.

The PCR ran on 60 Vbeta and 13 Jbeta primers. Clones were sequenced by immunoSEQ multiplex PCR, and TCRdb holds only the in-frame ones, with some missing. The sample contains about 190,000 clones, 60% to 80% of which appear only once. The germline gives CDR1 SGHRS, CDR2 YFSETQ. The V gene lost 5 bases and the J gene lost 4 bases, with 15 bases spanning the gap. The CDR3 is made up of 15 amino acids. What was sequenced was PBMCs. The receptor's source is a woman aged 25 to 45 in good health and CMV-seropositive. The genes are TRBV5-1 and TRBJ2-2; a possible D gene is TRBD1 (5 bases). The CDR3, as DNA: TGCGCCAGCAGGCAGGGCAGGGTAGGCACCGGGGAGCTGTTTTTT. Its translation is CASRQGRVGTGELFF.